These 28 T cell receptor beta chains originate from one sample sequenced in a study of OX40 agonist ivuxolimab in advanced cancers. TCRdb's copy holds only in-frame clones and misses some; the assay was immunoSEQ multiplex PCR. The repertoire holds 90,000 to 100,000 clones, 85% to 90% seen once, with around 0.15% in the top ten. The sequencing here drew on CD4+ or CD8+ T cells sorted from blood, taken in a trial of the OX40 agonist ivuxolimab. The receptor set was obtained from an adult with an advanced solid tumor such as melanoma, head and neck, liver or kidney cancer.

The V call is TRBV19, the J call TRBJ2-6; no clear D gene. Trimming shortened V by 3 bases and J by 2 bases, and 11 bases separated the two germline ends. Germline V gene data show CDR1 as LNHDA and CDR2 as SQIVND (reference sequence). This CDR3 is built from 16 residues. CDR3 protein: CASSMFVGAGANVLTF. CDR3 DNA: TGTGCCAGTAGTATGTTTGTTGGGGCTGGGGCCAACGTCCTGACTTTC.

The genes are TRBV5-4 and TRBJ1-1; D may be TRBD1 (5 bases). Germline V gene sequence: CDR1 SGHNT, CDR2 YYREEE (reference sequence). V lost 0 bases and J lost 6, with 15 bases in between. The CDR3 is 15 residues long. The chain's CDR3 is CASSLVGRVGPEAFF. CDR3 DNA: TGTGCCAGCAGCTTGGTAGGCAGGGTCGGGCCTGAAGCTTTCTTT.

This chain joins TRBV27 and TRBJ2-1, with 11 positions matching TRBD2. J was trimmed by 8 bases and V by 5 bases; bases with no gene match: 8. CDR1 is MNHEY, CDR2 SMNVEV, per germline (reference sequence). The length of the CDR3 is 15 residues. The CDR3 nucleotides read TGTGCCAGCAGTGCCCGACTAGCGGGGTTCCATGAGCAGTTCTTC. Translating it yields CASSARLAGFHEQFF.

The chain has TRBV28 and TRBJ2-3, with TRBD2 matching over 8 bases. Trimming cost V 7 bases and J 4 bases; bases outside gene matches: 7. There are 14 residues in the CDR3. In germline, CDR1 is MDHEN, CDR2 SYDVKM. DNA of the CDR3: TGTGCCAGCAAGCGGGAGTGGTTATCAGATACGCAGTATTTT. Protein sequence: CASKREWLSDTQYF.

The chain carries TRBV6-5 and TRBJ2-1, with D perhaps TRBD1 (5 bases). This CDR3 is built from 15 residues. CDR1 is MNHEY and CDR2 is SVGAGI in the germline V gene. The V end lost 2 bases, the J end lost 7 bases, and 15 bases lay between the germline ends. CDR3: CASSYPTGAGNEQFF. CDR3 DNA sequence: TGTGCCAGCAGTTACCCGACTGGGGCCGGAAATGAGCAGTTCTTC.

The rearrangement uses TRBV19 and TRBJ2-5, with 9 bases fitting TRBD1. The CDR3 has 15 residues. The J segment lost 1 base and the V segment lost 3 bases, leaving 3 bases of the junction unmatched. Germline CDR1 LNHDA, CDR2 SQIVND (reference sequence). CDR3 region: CASSIGTGFQETQYF. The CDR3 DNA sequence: TGTGCCAGTAGTATCGGGACAGGGTTCCAAGAGACCCAGTACTTC.

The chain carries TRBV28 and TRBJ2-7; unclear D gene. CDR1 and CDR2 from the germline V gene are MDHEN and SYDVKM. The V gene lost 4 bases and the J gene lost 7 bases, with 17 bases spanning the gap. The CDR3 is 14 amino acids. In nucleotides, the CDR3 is TGTGCCAGCAGTTCCCCCGGGCCCGAATGGGAGCAGTACTTC. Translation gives CASSSPGPEWEQYF.

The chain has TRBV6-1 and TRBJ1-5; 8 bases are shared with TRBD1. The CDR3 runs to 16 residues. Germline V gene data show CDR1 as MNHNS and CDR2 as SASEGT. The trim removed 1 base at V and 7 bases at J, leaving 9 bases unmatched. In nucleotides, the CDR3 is TGTGCCAGCAGTGAAGGACAGGGGACTCTCAGACAGCCCCAGCATTTT. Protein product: CASSEGQGTLRQPQHF.

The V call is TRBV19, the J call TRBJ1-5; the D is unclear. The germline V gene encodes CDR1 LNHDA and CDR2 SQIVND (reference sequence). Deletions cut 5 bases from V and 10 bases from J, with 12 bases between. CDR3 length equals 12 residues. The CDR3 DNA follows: TGTGCCAGTAGTTCTGGCCTCAGCCCCCAGCATTTT. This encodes CASSSGLSPQHF.

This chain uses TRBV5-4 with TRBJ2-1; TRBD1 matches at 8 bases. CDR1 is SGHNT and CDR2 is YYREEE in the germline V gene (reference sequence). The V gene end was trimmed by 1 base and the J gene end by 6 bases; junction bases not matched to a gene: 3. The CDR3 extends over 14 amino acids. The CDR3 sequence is CASSLRTGPNEQFF. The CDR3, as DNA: TGTGCCAGCAGCTTGCGGACAGGGCCCAATGAGCAGTTCTTC.

The CDR3 here is CASRLTGDQPQHF. CDR3 DNA sequence: TGTGCCAGCAGACTGACAGGGGATCAGCCCCAGCATTTT. The rearrangement links TRBV6-1 to TRBJ1-5, with 8 bases identical to TRBD1. Germline trimming cut 6 bases from V and 5 bases from J; bases unmatched to any gene: 3. Germline CDR1 is MNHNS and CDR2 is SASEGT. This CDR3 comprises 13 residues.

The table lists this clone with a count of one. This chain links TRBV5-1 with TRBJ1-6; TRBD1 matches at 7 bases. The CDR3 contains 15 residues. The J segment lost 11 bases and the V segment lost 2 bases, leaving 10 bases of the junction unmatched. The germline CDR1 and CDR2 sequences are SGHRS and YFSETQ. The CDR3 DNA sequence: TGCGCCAGCAGCTTAGAAACAGGGGCCCAAACACCCCTCCACTTT. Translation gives CASSLETGAQTPLHF.

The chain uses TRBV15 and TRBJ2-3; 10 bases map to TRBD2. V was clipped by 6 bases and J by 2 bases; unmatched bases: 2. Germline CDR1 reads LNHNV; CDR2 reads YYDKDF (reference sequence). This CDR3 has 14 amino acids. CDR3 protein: CATRSGGDTDTQYF. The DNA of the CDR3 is TGTGCCACCAGGAGCGGGGGGGACACAGATACGCAGTATTTT.

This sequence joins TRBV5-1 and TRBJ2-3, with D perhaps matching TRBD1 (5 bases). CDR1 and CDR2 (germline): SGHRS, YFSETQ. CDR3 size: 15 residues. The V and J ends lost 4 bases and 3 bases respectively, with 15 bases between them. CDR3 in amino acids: CASSPGDRPTDTQYF. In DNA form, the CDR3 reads TGCGCCAGCAGCCCCGGCGACAGACCGACAGATACGCAGTATTTT.

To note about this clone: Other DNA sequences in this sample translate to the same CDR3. The CDR3 bases are TGTGCCAGCAGTTTACTGGGAATTGGCAATCAGCCCCAGCATTTT. Its translation is CASSLLGIGNQPQHF. V usage is TRBV28 and J usage is TRBJ1-5; no clear D. The germline V and J ends were trimmed by 2 bases and 2 bases, with 10 bases remaining between them. This CDR3 region has 15 residues. CDR1 is MDHEN and CDR2 is SYDVKM in the germline V gene. Full variable domain (rest looked up from reference TRBV28 and TRBJ1-5): DVKVTQSSRYLVKRTGEKVFLECVQDMDHENMFWYRQDPGLGLRLIYFSYDVKMKEKGDIPEGYSVSREKKERFSLILESASTNQTSMYLCASSLLGIGNQPQHFGDGTRLSIL.

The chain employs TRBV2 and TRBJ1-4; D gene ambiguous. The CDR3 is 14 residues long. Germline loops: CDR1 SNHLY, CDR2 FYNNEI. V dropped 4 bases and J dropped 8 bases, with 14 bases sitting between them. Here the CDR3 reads CASSVPGVEEKLFF. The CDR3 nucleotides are TGTGCCAGCAGTGTTCCCGGGGTTGAGGAAAAACTGTTTTTT.

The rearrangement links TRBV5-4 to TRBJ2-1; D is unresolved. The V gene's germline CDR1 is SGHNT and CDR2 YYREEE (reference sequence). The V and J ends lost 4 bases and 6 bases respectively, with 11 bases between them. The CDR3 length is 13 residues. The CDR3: CASSRLNTNEQFF. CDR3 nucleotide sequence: TGTGCCAGCAGCCGCCTAAATACCAATGAGCAGTTCTTC.

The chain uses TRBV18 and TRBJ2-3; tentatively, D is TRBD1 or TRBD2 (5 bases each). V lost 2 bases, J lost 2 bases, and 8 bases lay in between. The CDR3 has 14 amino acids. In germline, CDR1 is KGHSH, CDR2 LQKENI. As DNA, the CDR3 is TGTGCCAGCTCACCAGGGGGTGCCACAGATACGCAGTATTTT. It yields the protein CASSPGGATDTQYF.

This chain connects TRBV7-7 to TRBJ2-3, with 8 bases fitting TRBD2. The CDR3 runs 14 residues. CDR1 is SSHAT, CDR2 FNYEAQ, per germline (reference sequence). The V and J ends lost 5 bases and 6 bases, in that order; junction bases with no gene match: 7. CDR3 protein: CASSPTSGRDTQYF. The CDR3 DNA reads TGTGCCAGCAGCCCTACTAGCGGTAGGGATACGCAGTATTTT.

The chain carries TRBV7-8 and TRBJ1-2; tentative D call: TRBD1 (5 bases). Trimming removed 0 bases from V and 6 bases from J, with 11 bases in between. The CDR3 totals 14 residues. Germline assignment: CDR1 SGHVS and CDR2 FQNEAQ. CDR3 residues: CASSLAHRRDGYTF. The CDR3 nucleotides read TGTGCCAGCAGCTTAGCGCACAGGCGAGATGGCTACACCTTC.

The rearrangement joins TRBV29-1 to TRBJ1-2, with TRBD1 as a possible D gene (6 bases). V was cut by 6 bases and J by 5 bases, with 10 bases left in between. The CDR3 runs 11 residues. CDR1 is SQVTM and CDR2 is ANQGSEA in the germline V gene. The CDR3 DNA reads TGCAGCGTAGAACAGGGATATGGCTACACCTTC. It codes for CSVEQGYGYTF.

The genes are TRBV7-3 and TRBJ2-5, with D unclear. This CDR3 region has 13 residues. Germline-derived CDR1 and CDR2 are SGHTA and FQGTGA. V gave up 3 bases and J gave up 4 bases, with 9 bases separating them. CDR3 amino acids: CASSFRFGETQYF. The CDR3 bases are TGTGCCAGCAGCTTTAGGTTCGGAGAGACCCAGTACTTC.

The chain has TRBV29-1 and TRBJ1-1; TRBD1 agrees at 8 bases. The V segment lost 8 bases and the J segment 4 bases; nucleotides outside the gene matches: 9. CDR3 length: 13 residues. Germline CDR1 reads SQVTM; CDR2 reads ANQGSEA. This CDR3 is CSPTIQGATEAFF. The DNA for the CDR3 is TGCAGCCCGACCATTCAGGGGGCCACTGAAGCTTTCTTT.

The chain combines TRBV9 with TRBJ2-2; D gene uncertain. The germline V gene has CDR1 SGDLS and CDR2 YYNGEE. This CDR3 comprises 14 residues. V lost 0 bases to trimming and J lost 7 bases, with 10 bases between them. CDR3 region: CASSVGGAGGELFF. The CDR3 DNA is TGTGCCAGCAGCGTAGGAGGTGCCGGCGGGGAGCTGTTTTTT.

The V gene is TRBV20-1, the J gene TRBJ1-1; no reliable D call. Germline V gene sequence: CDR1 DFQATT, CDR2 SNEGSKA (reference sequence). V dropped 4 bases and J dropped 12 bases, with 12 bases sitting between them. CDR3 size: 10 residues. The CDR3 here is CSATIHTTFF. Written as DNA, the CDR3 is TGCAGTGCTACAATCCACACGACTTTCTTT.

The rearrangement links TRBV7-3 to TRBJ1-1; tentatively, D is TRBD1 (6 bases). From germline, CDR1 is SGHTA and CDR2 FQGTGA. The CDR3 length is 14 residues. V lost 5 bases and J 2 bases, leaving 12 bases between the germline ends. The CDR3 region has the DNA TGTGCCAGCAGCCTGACGGACAGAAACACTGAAGCTTTCTTT. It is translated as CASSLTDRNTEAFF.

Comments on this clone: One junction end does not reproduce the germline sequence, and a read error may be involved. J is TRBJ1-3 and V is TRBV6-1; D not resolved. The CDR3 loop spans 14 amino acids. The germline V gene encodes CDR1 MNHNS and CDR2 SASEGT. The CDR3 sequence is CASSPRSSGSTIYF. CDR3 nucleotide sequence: TGTGCCAGCAGCCCAAGGAGCTCTGGAAGCACCATATATTTT.

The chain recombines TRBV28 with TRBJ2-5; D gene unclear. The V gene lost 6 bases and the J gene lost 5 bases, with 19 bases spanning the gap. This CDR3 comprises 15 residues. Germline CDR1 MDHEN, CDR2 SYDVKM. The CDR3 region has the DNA TGTGCCAGCAGGGATACCCTCGGGCGTGGGGAGACCCAGTACTTC. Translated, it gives CASRDTLGRGETQYF.